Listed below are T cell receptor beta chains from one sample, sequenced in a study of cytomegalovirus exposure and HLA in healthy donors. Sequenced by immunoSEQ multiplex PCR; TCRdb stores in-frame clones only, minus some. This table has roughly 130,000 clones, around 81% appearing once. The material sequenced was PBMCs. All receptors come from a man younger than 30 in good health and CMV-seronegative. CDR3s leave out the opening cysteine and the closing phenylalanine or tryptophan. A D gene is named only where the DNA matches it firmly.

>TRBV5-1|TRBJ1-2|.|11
ASSLADDYGYT
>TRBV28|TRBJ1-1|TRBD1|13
ASYLGGTGRSEAF
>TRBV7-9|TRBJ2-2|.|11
ASSFGGTGELF
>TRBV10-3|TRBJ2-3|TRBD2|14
AISEGEGLASGTQY
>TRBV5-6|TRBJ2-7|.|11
ASSFPGSYEQY
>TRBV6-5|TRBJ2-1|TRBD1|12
ASTTYDRAAEQF
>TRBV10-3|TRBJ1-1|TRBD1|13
AISESGTGSDEAF
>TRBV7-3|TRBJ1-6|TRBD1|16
ASSPEPRGHNKDSPLH
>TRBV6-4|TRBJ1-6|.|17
ASSDPFPGERKDNSPLH
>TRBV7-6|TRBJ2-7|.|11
ASSLSRYVEQY
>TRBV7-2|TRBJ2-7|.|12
ASSLGQWSYEQY
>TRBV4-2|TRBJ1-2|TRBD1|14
ASSQDGDSSNYGYT
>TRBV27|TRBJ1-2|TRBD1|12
ASTETGGNYGYT
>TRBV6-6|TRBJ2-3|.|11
ASRQGAGDTQY
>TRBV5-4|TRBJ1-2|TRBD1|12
ASRRDRGVRGYT